Listed here is a single TCR beta chain. Its matching antigen is unknown. The data were obtained in a study of cytomegalovirus exposure and HLA in healthy donors. General study results and limits: DRB1 had the most TCR associations and HLA-C the fewest, a later analysis found, with rates varying by HLA locus. The study put 150 to 200 TCR beta chains on its list as cytomegalovirus-associated. The CMV antigen specificity of a few CMV-associated chains was confirmed through in vitro analysis.

V lost 0 bases, J lost 0 bases, and 12 bases stayed unmatched. The germline V gene encodes CDR1 SGHTS and CDR2 YDEGEE. This CDR3 is 18 amino acids long. PCR amplification relied on 60 Vbeta primers (plus 13 Jbeta primers). The protocol was immunoSEQ multiplex PCR, while the TCRdb copy is restricted to in-frame clones and leaves out a portion. The sample records more than 150,000 clones, over 60% being singletons. The chain uses TRBV5-8 and TRBJ2-7, with 7 bases aligning to TRBD1. This clonotype was obtained from a man in his fifties or sixties in good health and CMV-seropositive. The sequencing sample was made of PBMCs. The CDR3 here is CASSLGTGDPISSYEQYV. CDR3 coding DNA: TGTGCCAGCAGCTTGGGGACAGGAGATCCTATTAGCTCCTACGAGCAGTACGTC.